The rows below give T cell receptor beta chains drawn from one sample of a study of cytomegalovirus exposure and HLA in healthy donors. Assay used: immunoSEQ multiplex PCR; TCRdb lists only in-frame clones, some missing. In the table there are 150,000 to 200,000 clones, 80% to 90% of which are singletons. The material sequenced was PBMCs. These receptors all stem from a man aged 50 to 59 in good health and CMV-seropositive. Each CDR3 is given with its conserved first and last residue. The order of the fields is J gene, V gene, CDR3 protein.

J: TRBJ2-7
V: TRBV2
CDR3: CASSADRTAPYEQYF

J: TRBJ2-3
V: TRBV6-1
CDR3: CASSPSDSSTDTQYF

J: TRBJ1-5
V: TRBV6-5
CDR3: CASSFGQGINQPQHF

J: TRBJ1-2
V: TRBV9
CDR3: CASSQGQGAIGYTF

J: TRBJ1-5
V: TRBV19
CDR3: CASSISQGSNQPQHF

J: TRBJ2-1
V: TRBV11-2
CDR3: CASSRPSGGFTYNEQFF

J: TRBJ1-1
V: TRBV2
CDR3: CASSEGPREENTEAFF

J: -
V: TRBV29-1
CDR3: CSVGVTPTYEQYF

J: TRBJ1-2
V: TRBV5-1
CDR3: CASSLQGQITRGYGYTF

J: TRBJ2-3
V: TRBV9
CDR3: CASSWTSSRSDTQYF

J: TRBJ1-3
V: TRBV7-2
CDR3: CASSLGTGHGNTIYF

J: TRBJ1-2
V: TRBV5-4
CDR3: CASSLSRRANYGYTF

J: TRBJ1-2
V: TRBV5-8
CDR3: CASSFQGRGYTF

J: TRBJ1-1
V: TRBV5-6
CDR3: CASSLGQGTTEAFF

J: TRBJ2-5
V: TRBV12-5
CDR3: CASGPKFLEQYF

J: TRBJ2-7
V: TRBV6-6
CDR3: CASSSITGGETYEQYF

J: TRBJ1-4
V: TRBV6-5
CDR3: CASSQQGAGEKLFF

J: TRBJ1-3
V: TRBV9
CDR3: CASSVEGHSGNTIYF

J: TRBJ2-7
V: TRBV5-1
CDR3: CASSLSAGYEQYF

J: TRBJ2-5
V: TRBV2
CDR3: CASSDREGSETQYF

J: TRBJ1-1
V: TRBV6-5
CDR3: CASSRRQLTEAFF

J: TRBJ2-2
V: TRBV19
CDR3: CASSHKNTGELFF

J: TRBJ2-1
V: TRBV2
CDR3: CATSPQRGDLGEQFF

J: TRBJ2-3
V: TRBV27
CDR3: CASREAGGYSDTQYF

J: TRBJ1-1
V: TRBV15
CDR3: CATSPVAGTEAFF

J: TRBJ1-1
V: TRBV5-6
CDR3: CASSPTGAGEAFF

J: TRBJ2-1
V: TRBV30
CDR3: CAWSVASGKSKQFF

J: TRBJ2-7
V: TRBV7-8
CDR3: CASSFLGDYRGRRGEQYF

J: TRBJ1-2
V: TRBV27
CDR3: CASSLSKGQYYGYTF

J: TRBJ2-6
V: TRBV7-2
CDR3: CASSSRGAGANVLTF

J: TRBJ1-1
V: TRBV7-3
CDR3: CASRDWNTEAFF

J: TRBJ2-3
V: TRBV7-9
CDR3: CASSLRSVEDTQYF

J: TRBJ2-7
V: TRBV18
CDR3: CASSPEGPGLAGGSYEQYF

J: TRBJ2-1
V: TRBV10-3
CDR3: CAISEPSGKRDEQFF

J: TRBJ1-5
V: TRBV7-6
CDR3: CEGGEFRDRLNQPQHF

J: TRBJ1-5
V: TRBV2
CDR3: CASSRGDRQPQHF

J: TRBJ2-2
V: TRBV9
CDR3: CASSPTGSPGELFF

J: TRBJ2-2
V: TRBV19
CDR3: CASSPQGGELFF

J: TRBJ2-1
V: TRBV6-1
CDR3: CASRGQTWGNEQFF

J: TRBJ2-5
V: TRBV6-5
CDR3: CASSMGQSKETQYF

J: TRBJ1-5
V: TRBV6-5
CDR3: CASRGDRGSNQPQHF